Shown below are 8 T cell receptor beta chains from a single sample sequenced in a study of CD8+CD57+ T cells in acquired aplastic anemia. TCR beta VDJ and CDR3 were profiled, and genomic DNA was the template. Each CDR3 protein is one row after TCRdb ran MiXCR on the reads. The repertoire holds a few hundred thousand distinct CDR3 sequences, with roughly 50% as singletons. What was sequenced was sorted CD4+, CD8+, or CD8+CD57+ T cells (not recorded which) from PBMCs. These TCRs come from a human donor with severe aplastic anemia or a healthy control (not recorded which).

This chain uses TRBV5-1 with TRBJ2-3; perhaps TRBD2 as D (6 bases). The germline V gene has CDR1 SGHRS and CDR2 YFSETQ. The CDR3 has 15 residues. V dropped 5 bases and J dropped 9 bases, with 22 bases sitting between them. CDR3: CASSAGGLIWRTQYF. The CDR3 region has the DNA TGCGCCAGCAGTGCTGGGGGACTCATCTGGAGAACGCAGTATTTT. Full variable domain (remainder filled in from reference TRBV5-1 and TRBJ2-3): KAGVTQTPRYLIKTRGQQVTLSCSPISGHRSVSWYQQTPGQGLQFLFEYFSETQRNKGNFPGRFSGRQFSNSRSEMNVSTLELGDSALYLCASSAGGLIWRTQYFGPGTRLTVL.

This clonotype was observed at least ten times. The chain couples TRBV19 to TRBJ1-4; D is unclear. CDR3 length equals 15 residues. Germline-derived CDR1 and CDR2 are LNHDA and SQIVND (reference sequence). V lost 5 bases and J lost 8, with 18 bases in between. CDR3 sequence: CASSLSPGVDEKLFF. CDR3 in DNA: TGTGCCAGTAGTCTTAGCCCCGGTGTGGACGAAAAACTGTTTTTT.

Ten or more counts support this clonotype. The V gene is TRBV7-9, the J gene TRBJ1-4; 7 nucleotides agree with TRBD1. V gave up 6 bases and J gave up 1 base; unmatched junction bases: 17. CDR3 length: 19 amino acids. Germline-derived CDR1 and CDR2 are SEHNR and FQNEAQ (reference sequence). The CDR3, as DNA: TGTGCCAGCAGTCGAGGGGGCGGGATCCCACCGAGAACTAATGAAAAACTGTTTTTT. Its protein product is CASSRGGGIPPRTNEKLFF.

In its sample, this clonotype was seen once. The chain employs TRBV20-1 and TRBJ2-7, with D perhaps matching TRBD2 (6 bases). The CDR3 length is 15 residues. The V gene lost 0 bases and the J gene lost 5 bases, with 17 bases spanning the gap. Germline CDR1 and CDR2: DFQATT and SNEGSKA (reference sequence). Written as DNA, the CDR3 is TGCAGTGCTAGAGATGCGCGAGGGAGGAACGACGAGCAGTACTTC. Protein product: CSARDARGRNDEQYF.

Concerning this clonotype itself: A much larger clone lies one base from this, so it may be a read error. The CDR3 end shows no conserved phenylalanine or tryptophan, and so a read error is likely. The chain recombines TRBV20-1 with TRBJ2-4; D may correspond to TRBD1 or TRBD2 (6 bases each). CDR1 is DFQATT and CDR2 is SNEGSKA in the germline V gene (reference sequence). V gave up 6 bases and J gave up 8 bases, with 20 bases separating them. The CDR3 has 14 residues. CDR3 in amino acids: CSAWGAGMGYIQYL. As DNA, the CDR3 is TGCAGTGCCTGGGGGGCAGGGATGGGGTACATTCAGTACCTC.

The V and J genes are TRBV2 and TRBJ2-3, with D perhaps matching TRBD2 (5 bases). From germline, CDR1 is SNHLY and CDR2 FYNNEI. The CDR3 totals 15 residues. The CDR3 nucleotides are TGTGCAAGCGAGGGCGGCTCTACACCACGAGATACGCAGTATTTT. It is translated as CASEGGSTPRDTQYF.

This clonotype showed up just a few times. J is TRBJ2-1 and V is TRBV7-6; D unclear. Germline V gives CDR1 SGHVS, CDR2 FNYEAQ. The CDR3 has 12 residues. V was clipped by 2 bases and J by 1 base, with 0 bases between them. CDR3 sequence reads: CASSLSYNEQFF. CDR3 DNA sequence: TGTGCCAGCAGCTTATCCTACAATGAGCAGTTCTTC.

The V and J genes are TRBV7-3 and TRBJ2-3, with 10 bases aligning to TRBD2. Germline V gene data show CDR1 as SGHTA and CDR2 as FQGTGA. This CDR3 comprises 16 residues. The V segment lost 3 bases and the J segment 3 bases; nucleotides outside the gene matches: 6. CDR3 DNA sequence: TGTGCCAGCAGCTTCAAAGCGGGGGGGTTAACAGATACGCAGTATTTT. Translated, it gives CASSFKAGGLTDTQYF.